This T cell receptor beta chain was profiled in a study of tumor-infiltrating lymphocytes in primary liver carcinoma. Background on the study: All patients, whether men or women, fell within 30 to 69 years of age. Study results and limitations: Tumor region pairs showed greater overlap than either tumor-adjacent or tumor-blood pairs did.

On this clonotype itself: Its antigen is not known. At one boundary the junction diverges from the germline segment, which might be a read error.

In germline, CDR1 is SGHAT, CDR2 FQNNGV. There are 14 residues in the CDR3. The investigators made TCR beta cDNA from approximately 0.5 ug total RNA, using a constant-region primer. Employing slightly modified ARM-PCR, three nested multiplex PCR rounds were run, and these gave rise to the TCR beta libraries. PCR rounds one and two used TRBV1-TRBV30 forward primers with a C-beta reverse primer for around 9 cycles each. TCRdb fed the multiplex PCR reads into MiXCR, producing one record per CDR3 protein. The data hold some 180,000 distinct CDR3 sequences, with about 60% observed a single time. The blood RNA (from unsorted whole blood) was obtained, and germline DNA was also extracted.

Sequencing input: peripheral blood. The V and J genes are TRBV11-2 and TRBJ2-3; TRBD1 or TRBD2 may be the D gene (5 bases each). The receptor comes from a man aged 35-49 years with primary liver carcinoma and hepatitis B virus infection. The CDR3 DNA sequence: TGTGCCAACAGCACGACAGAGAGGGGCGATACGCAGTATTTT. Translation gives CANSTTERGDTQYF.